This TCR beta chain was sequenced for a study of blood T cell repertoires in COVID-19. For the study at large: The study drew acute and convalescent COVID-19 samples from the United States, Italy and Spain.

How the authors handled the data: Amplification of reference gene primers was used by the study to estimate nucleated cell counts. Sequenced by immunoSEQ multiplex PCR; TCRdb stores in-frame clones only, minus some. V, J and clone size derive from that table, while D and trimming were established from the DNA sequence. In the table there are about 56,000 clones, 89% of which are singletons. The TCR sequence derives from a woman aged 55 to 70 with COVID-19, enrolled during active disease. Source material: peripheral blood.

CDR3 nucleotide sequence: TGTGCCAGCAGTTATCCGGAGGGGACTAATGAAAAACTGTTTTTT. As protein: CASSYPEGTNEKLFF. V usage is TRBV6-2 or TRBV6-3 and J usage is TRBJ1-4, with D possibly being TRBD1 (5 bases). The CDR3 contains 15 residues. From germline, CDR1 is MNHEY and CDR2 SVGEGT. Trimming took 3 bases from V and 2 from J, leaving 10 bases between them.